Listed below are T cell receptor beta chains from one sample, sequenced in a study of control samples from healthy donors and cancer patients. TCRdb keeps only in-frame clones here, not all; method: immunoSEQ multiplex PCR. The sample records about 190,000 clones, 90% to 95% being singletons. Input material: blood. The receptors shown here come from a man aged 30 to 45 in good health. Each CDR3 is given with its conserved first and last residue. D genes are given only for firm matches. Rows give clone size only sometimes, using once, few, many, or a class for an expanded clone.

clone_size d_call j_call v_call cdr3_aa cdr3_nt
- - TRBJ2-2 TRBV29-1 CSVGTTGELFF TGCAGCGTTGGGACCACCGGGGAGCTGTTTTTT
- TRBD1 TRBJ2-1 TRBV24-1 CATSDSQTGLSSYNEQFF TGTGCCACCAGTGATTCCCAGACAGGGTTGAGCTCCTACAATGAGCAGTTCTTC
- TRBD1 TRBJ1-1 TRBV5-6 CASSLNFIGTAAFF TGTGCCAGCAGCTTGAATTTCATCGGGACAGCGGCTTTCTTT
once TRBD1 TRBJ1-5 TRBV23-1 CASRTGGLRPQHF TGCGCCAGCAGGACAGGGGGTCTGAGGCCCCAGCATTTT
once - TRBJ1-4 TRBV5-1 CASSLEGRPNEKLFF TGCGCCAGCAGCTTGGAAGGCCGGCCTAATGAAAAACTGTTTTTT
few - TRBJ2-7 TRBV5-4 CASSLGGNAGYYEQYF TGTGCCAGCAGCTTAGGGGGGAATGCAGGGTACTACGAGCAGTACTTC
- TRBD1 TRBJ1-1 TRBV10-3 CAISDTGGPNTEAFF TGTGCCATCAGTGATACAGGGGGCCCGAACACTGAAGCTTTCTTT
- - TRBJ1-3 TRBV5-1 CASTLGGTSSGNTIYF TGCGCCAGCACCTTGGGGGGGACCAGCTCTGGAAACACCATATATTTT
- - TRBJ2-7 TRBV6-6 CASSYSEGVDEQYF TGTGCCAGCAGTTACTCAGAGGGGGTAGACGAGCAGTACTTC
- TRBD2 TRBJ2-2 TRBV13 CASSSSGEAGELFF TGTGCCAGCAGCTCTAGCGGGGAGGCCGGGGAGCTGTTTTTT
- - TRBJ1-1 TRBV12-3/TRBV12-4 CASTWGNTEAFF TGTGCCAGCACTTGGGGGAACACTGAAGCTTTCTTT
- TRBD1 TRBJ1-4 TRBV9 CASTRGGQGLEKLFF TGTGCCAGCACCCGCGGAGGACAGGGCCTTGAAAAACTGTTTTTT
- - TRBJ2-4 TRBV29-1 CSVAGLTIAKNIQYF TGCAGCGTTGCAGGGTTGACTATAGCCAAAAACATTCAGTACTTC
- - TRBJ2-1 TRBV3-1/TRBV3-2 CASSRMPARGARAYNEQFF TGTGCCAGCAGCCGCATGCCAGCCCGAGGAGCTAGGGCCTACAATGAGCAGTTCTTC
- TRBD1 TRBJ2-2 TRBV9 CASSYGTGGTGELFF TGTGCCAGCAGCTACGGGACAGGAGGGACCGGGGAGCTGTTTTTT
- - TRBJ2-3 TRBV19 CASSPRVRGSYTDTQYF TGTGCCAGTAGTCCCCGAGTGAGGGGGTCCTACACAGATACGCAGTATTTT
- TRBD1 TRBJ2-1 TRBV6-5 CASGQVYNEQFF TGTGCCAGTGGACAGGTCTACAATGAGCAGTTCTTC
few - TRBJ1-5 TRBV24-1 CATREAPLCLNQPQHF TGTGCCACCAGGGAGGCGCCCCTCTGCCTCAATCAGCCCCAGCATTTT
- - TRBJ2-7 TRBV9 CASSLRPIDGEQYF TGTGCCAGCAGCTTACGGCCGATAGATGGGGAGCAGTACTTC
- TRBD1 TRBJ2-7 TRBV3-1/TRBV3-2 CASSPRQGPVYEQYF TGTGCCAGCAGCCCTAGACAGGGCCCGGTCTACGAGCAGTACTTC
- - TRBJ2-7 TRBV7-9 CASSLETRGHEQYF TGTGCCAGCAGCTTAGAAACCAGGGGCCACGAGCAGTACTTC
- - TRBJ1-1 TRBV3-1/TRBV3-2 CASSPAGGRRTEAFF TGTGCCAGCAGCCCCGCGGGGGGGCGGAGAACTGAAGCTTTCTTT
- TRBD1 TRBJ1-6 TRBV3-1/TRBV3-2 CASSQGGQGEYSPLHF TGTGCCAGCAGCCAGGGCGGACAGGGAGAATACTCACCCCTCCACTTT
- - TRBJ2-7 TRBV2 CASKFGLSYEQYF TGTGCCAGCAAGTTCGGCCTTTCCTACGAGCAGTACTTC
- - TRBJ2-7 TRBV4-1 CASSQDQGSSYEQYF TGCGCCAGCAGCCAAGATCAGGGGAGCTCCTACGAGCAGTACTTC
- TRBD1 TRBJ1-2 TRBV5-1 CASRELPGQGRGYTF TGCGCCAGCAGAGAACTCCCGGGACAGGGACGTGGCTACACCTTC
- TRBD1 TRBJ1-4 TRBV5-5 CASSTGGDWEKLFF TGTGCCAGCAGCACAGGGGGCGATTGGGAAAAACTGTTTTTT
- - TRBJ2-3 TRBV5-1 CASSWAVTDTQYF TGCGCCAGCAGCTGGGCGGTCACAGATACGCAGTATTTT
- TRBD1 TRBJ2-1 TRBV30 CASNRDSYNEQFF TGTGCCTCCAATCGGGACAGTTACAATGAGCAGTTCTTC
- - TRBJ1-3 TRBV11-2 CASSFQGGGNTIYF TGTGCCAGCAGCTTCCAGGGTGGTGGAAACACCATATATTTT
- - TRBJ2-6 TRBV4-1 CASSQDGEKGPLSSGANVLTF TGCGCCAGCAGCCAAGATGGGGAGAAAGGGCCCCTTTCCTCTGGGGCCAACGTCCTGACTTTC
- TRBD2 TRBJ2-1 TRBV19 CASSIWDSGGAYNEQFF TGTGCCAGTAGTATATGGGATAGCGGGGGGGCCTACAATGAGCAGTTCTTC
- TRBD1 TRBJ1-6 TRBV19 CASSPEDRAESPLHF TGTGCCAGTAGTCCCGAGGACAGGGCGGAATCACCCCTCCACTTT
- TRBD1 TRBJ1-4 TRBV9 CASSPTWGTGKKLFF TGTGCCAGCAGCCCGACCTGGGGGACAGGGAAAAAACTGTTTTTT
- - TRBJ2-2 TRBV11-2 CASSPAGGVNTGELFF TGTGCCAGCAGCCCTGCCGGGGGAGTGAACACCGGGGAGCTGTTTTTT
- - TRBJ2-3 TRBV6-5 CASSGPGTDTQYF TGTGCCAGTTCTGGCCCGGGCACAGATACGCAGTATTTT
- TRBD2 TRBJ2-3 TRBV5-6 CASSSRLAGARIGGYF TGTGCCAGCAGCTCGCGACTAGCGGGGGCTCGTATCGGGGGGTATTTT
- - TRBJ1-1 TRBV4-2 CASTKDPNTEAFF TGTGCCAGCACAAAGGACCCTAACACTGAAGCTTTCTTT
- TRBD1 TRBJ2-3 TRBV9 CASSPRGHRGTDTQYF TGTGCCAGCAGCCCGAGAGGGCACAGGGGTACAGATACGCAGTATTTT
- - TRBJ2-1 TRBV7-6 CASSPEGGDGNHEQFF TGTGCCAGCAGCCCGGAGGGGGGGGACGGGAATCACGAGCAGTTCTTC
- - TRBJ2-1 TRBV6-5 CASSGILGDEQFF TGTGCCAGCAGCGGGATTTTGGGGGATGAGCAGTTCTTC
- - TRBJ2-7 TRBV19 CASSLSESYYEQYF TGTGCCAGTAGCCTGAGTGAAAGCTACTACGAGCAGTACTTC
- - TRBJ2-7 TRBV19 CASAGTARGEQYF TGTGCCAGTGCCGGGACGGCACGGGGAGAGCAGTACTTC
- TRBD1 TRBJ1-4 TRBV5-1 CASSKPGTESEKLFF TGCGCCAGCAGCAAACCCGGGACAGAGAGTGAAAAACTGTTTTTT
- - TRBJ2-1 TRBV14 CASSQDPQGRGEQFF TGTGCCAGCAGCCAAGATCCCCAGGGTCGGGGTGAGCAGTTCTTC
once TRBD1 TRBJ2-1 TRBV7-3 CASSPGTGGKNEQFF TGTGCCAGCAGCCCCGGGACAGGGGGTAAGAATGAGCAGTTCTTC
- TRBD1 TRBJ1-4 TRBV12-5 CASGTGTVNEKLFF TGTGCTAGTGGAACCGGGACAGTTAATGAAAAACTGTTTTTT
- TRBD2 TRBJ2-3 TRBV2 CASSRAGGITDTQYF TGTGCCAGCAGTCGAGCGGGGGGCATCACAGATACGCAGTATTTT